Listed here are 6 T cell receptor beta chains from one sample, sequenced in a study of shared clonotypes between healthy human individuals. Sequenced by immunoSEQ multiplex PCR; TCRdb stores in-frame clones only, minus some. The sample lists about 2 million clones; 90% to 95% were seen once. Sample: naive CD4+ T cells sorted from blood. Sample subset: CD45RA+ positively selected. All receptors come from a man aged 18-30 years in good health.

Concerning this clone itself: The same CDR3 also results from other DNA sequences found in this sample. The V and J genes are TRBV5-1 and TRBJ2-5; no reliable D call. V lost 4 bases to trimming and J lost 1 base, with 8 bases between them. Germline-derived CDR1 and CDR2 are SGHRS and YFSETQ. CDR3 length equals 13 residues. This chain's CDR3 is CASSPGPQETQYF. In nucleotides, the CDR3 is TGCGCCAGCAGCCCCGGCCCCCAAGAGACCCAGTACTTC.

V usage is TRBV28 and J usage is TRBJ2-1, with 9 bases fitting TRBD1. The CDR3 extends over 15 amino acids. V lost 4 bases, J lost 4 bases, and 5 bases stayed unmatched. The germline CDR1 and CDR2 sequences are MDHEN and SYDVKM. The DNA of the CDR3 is TGTGCCAGCAGTTACGGGACAGGGAGATACAATGAGCAGTTCTTC. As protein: CASSYGTGRYNEQFF.

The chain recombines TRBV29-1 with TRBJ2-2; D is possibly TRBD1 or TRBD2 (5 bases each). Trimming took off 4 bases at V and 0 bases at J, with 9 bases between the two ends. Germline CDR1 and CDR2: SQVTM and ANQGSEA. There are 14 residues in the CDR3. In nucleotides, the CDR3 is TGCAGCGTTGCTCGGGGCGCGAACACCGGGGAGCTGTTTTTT. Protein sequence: CSVARGANTGELFF.

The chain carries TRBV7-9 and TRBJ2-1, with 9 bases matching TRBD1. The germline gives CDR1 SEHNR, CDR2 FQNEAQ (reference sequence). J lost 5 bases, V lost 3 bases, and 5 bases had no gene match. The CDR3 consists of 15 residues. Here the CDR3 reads CASSFGTGFNNEQFF. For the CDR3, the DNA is TGTGCCAGCAGCTTCGGGACAGGGTTTAACAATGAGCAGTTCTTC.

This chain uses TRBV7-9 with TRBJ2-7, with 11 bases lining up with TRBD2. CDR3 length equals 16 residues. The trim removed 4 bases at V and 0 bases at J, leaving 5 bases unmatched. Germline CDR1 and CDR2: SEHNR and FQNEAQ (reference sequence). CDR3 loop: CASSYVTSGSSYEQYF. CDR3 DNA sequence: TGTGCCAGCAGCTACGTCACTAGCGGGAGCTCCTACGAGCAGTACTTC.

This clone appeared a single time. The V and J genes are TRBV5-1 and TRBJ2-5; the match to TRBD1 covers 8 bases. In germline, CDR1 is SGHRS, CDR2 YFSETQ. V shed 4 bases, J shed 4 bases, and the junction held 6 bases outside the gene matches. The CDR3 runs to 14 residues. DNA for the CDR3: TGCGCCAGCAGCACCCAGGGGGCCGGAGAGACCCAGTACTTC. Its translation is CASSTQGAGETQYF.